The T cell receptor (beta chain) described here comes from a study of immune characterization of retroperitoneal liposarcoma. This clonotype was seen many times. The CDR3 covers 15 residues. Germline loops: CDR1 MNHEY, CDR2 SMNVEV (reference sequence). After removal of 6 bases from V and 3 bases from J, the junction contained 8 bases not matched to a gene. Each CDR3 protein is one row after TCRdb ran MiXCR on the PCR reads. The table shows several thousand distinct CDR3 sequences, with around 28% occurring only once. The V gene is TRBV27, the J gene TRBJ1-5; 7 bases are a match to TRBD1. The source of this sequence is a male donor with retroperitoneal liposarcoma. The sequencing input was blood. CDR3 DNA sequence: TGTGCCAGCAGCTTGACAGGGAGGGTCAATCAGCCCCAGCATTTT. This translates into CASSLTGRVNQPQHF.